This T cell receptor beta chain comes out of a study of blood T cell repertoires in COVID-19. Participant ages covered roughly 18 to 89 years across some 25 US areas. CDR3 length: 16 amino acids. The V segment lost 0 bases and the J segment 1 base; nucleotides outside the gene matches: 4. Germline CDR1 SGHDT, CDR2 YYEEEE. TCRdb's copy holds only in-frame clones and misses some; the assay was immunoSEQ multiplex PCR. This table has 150,000 to 200,000 clones, over 80% appearing once. The sequence was obtained from a woman in her sixties or seventies who had recovered from COVID-19. The sequencing sample was made of PBMCs or T cells enriched from blood (not recorded which). The chain has TRBV5-6 and TRBJ2-3, with TRBD2 identical over 8 bases. The CDR3 loop is CASSLERAGGTDTQYF. The CDR3 DNA follows: TGTGCCAGCAGCTTGGAACGAGCGGGGGGCACAGATACGCAGTATTTT.